The clone carrying this TCR beta chain has only a few counts. What it binds is not known. This record comes from a study of T cell repertoires in cytomegalovirus infection. Findings of the study overall: Using cumulative public TCR beta family frequency, the authors identified those who carried CMV together with the relevant HLA.

TCRdb ran MiXCR on the reads and lists one entry per CDR3 protein. The table records hundreds of thousands of distinct CDR3 sequences, under 40% of them present only once. J lost 0 bases, V lost 5 bases, and 7 bases had no gene match. Germline V gives CDR1 SGHVS, CDR2 FQNEAQ. The CDR3 totals 15 residues. Sequencing was carried out using PBMCs. The TCR originated in a human donor in good health (CMV status not recorded). Some clones in this sample may be carry-over from other donors' samples. This chain uses TRBV7-8 with TRBJ2-7, with 7 bases fitting TRBD1. The CDR3 nucleotides are TGTGCCAGCAGCCCAACCCGGGACAGCTCCTACGAGCAGTACTTC. Translating gives CASSPTRDSSYEQYF.